Listed here are 19 T cell receptor beta chains from one sample, sequenced in a study of shared clonotypes between healthy human individuals. Some clones are missing from TCRdb's copy, which holds only in-frame ones; the method was immunoSEQ multiplex PCR. Of around 1.9 million clones detected, about 92% appear once; the ten largest clones hold 1.5% to 2%. Only CD45RO-negative cells positively selected for CCR7 counted as naive CD8 cells, so terminally differentiated effector memory CD45RA+ cells were excluded. The sequencing input was naive CD8+ T cells from PBMCs. These receptors came from a man aged 18 to 35 in good health. Some clones in this sample may be carry-over from other donors' samples.

The V gene is TRBV27, the J gene TRBJ2-7, with D possibly matching TRBD2 (6 bases). V gave up 6 bases and J gave up 4 bases, with 16 bases separating them. CDR3 size: 14 residues. From germline, CDR1 is MNHEY and CDR2 SMNVEV (reference sequence). The CDR3 loop reads CASSLGGEDYEQYF. As DNA, the CDR3 is TGTGCCAGCAGCTTGGGGGGAGAAGATTACGAGCAGTACTTC.

This clone showed up just once. This sequence joins TRBV28 and TRBJ2-7; no clear D. The V and J ends lost 4 bases and 3 bases respectively, with 19 bases between them. The CDR3 consists of 16 residues. The germline gives CDR1 MDHEN, CDR2 SYDVKM. The CDR3 nucleotides are TGTGCCAGCAGTTCGTTCTCGGAAAAGGAAGTCTACGAGCAGTACTTC. Amino acids: CASSSFSEKEVYEQYF.

The chain couples TRBV7-9 to TRBJ2-5; 8 bases are shared with TRBD1. The CDR3 extends over 16 amino acids. With 5 bases clipped from V and 7 bases from J, the junction kept 15 bases outside the gene matches. Germline values: CDR1 SEHNR, CDR2 FQNEAQ (reference sequence). CDR3 loop: CASSTPGTGFVWTQYF. Written as DNA, the CDR3 is TGTGCCAGCAGCACCCCCGGGACAGGCTTCGTTTGGACCCAGTACTTC.

J is TRBJ1-1 and V is TRBV7-8; D is unclear. CDR3 size: 13 residues. V lost 5 bases to trimming and J lost 1 base, with 8 bases between them. Looked up from germline, CDR1 is SGHVS and CDR2 is FQNEAQ. This CDR3 reads CASSALGNTEAFF. CDR3 DNA: TGTGCCAGCAGCGCCCTCGGGAACACTGAAGCTTTCTTT.

V gene TRBV7-9 combines with J gene TRBJ2-1; 11 nucleotides align to TRBD2. CDR3 length: 18 amino acids. V trimming: 5 bases; J trimming: 0 bases; junction bases outside the gene matches: 9. Germline CDR1 is SEHNR and CDR2 is FQNEAQ (reference sequence). The CDR3: CASSPPSGRSSSYNEQFF. The DNA of the CDR3 is TGTGCCAGCAGCCCCCCTAGCGGGAGGAGCAGCTCCTACAATGAGCAGTTCTTC. Full variable domain (remainder filled in from reference TRBV7-9 and TRBJ2-1): DTGVSQNPRHKITKRGQNVTFRCDPISEHNRLYWYRQTLGQGPEFLTYFQNEAQLEKSRLLSDRFSAERPKGSFSTLEIQRTEQGDSAMYLCASSPPSGRSSSYNEQFFGPGTRLTVL.

The V gene is TRBV4-3, the J gene TRBJ2-7, with D maybe TRBD1 (6 bases). Germline CDR1 and CDR2: LGHNA and YSLEER. Between the trimmed V and J ends, which lost 4 bases and 4 bases, there was a span of 20 bases. The CDR3 is made up of 16 amino acids. The chain's CDR3 is CASSPNLSDSPYEQYF. DNA of the CDR3: TGCGCCAGCAGCCCAAACCTCTCGGACAGCCCTTACGAGCAGTACTTC.

This chain joins TRBV9 and TRBJ1-1, with no clear D. CDR1 and CDR2 from the germline V gene are SGDLS and YYNGEE. Trimming removed 0 bases at V and 0 bases at J, with 6 bases between. The CDR3 is made up of 14 amino acids. The CDR3 DNA sequence: TGTGCCAGCAGCGTAGAGGTCCTGAACACTGAAGCTTTCTTT. Translated: CASSVEVLNTEAFF.

In DNA form, the CDR3 reads TGCGCCAGCAGCCAAGATCCTTTGGCGGAAAGCTCCTACGAGCAGTACTTC. Translating it yields CASSQDPLAESSYEQYF. V is TRBV4-1 and J is TRBJ2-7; D unclear. Trimming left V 0 bases short and J 0 bases short, with 15 bases between. The length of the CDR3 is 17 residues. Germline lookup yields CDR1 MGHRA and CDR2 YSYEKL.

This chain joins TRBV7-2 and TRBJ2-4; 9 bases are shared with TRBD1. Germline V gives CDR1 SGHTA, CDR2 FQGNSA. Germline trimming cut 5 bases from V and 3 bases from J; bases unmatched to any gene: 11. The CDR3 runs 17 residues. CDR3 bases: TGTGCCAGCAGCAGAGACCCGGGACAGGGATTCAAAAACATTCAGTACTTC. Protein sequence: CASSRDPGQGFKNIQYF.

The chain joins TRBV9 to TRBJ1-1; the match to TRBD1 covers 8 bases. The CDR3 has 20 amino acids. Germline values: CDR1 SGDLS, CDR2 YYNGEE. The CDR3 region is CALKLALVVTGEDSNTEAFF. The DNA for the CDR3 is TGTGCGCTGAAACTTGCACTGGTAGTGACAGGGGAGGACTCGAACACTGAAGCTTTCTTT.

The CDR3, as DNA: TGTGCCAGCAGTTACGCAGAGACCTACTACGAGCAGTACTTC. This sequence encodes CASSYAETYYEQYF. The V call is TRBV6-5, the J call TRBJ2-7; D is ambiguous. From germline, CDR1 is MNHEY and CDR2 SVGAGI. V was pared by 2 bases and J by 3 bases, with 11 bases between. The CDR3 runs 14 residues.

The chain employs TRBV7-9 and TRBJ2-1; TRBD2 aligns across 9 bases. V lost 11 bases, J lost 9 bases, and 20 bases stayed unmatched. Looked up from germline, CDR1 is SEHNR and CDR2 is FQNEAQ (reference sequence). This CDR3 is built from 16 residues. The CDR3 is CAPAVDPAGGPGEQFF. The CDR3 nucleotides are TGTGCCCCAGCAGTTGATCCCGCGGGAGGGCCCGGTGAGCAGTTCTTC.

The genes are TRBV7-9 and TRBJ2-1; D is unresolved. Looked up from germline, CDR1 is SEHNR and CDR2 is FQNEAQ (reference sequence). V lost 4 bases, J lost 0 bases, and 22 bases lay in between. The CDR3 is 19 amino acids. CDR3 in amino acids: CASSSPVGGKLSSYNEQFF. In DNA, the CDR3 is TGTGCCAGCAGCTCGCCTGTAGGCGGAAAGCTAAGCTCCTACAATGAGCAGTTCTTC.

The chain combines TRBV7-8 with TRBJ2-1; 12 bases agree with TRBD2. CDR1 is SGHVS, CDR2 FQNEAQ, per germline. Germline trimming cut 5 bases from V and 7 bases from J; bases unmatched to any gene: 6. The length of the CDR3 is 15 residues. DNA for the CDR3: TGTGCCAGCAGCCCGCCCGGGACTAGCGGGAATGAGCAGTTCTTC. Protein product: CASSPPGTSGNEQFF.

The chain links TRBV4-2 to TRBJ2-1, with D tentatively TRBD1 (5 bases). V dropped 0 bases and J dropped 0 bases, with 12 bases sitting between them. Germline loops: CDR1 LGHNA, CDR2 YNFKEQ. CDR3 length: 17 amino acids. CDR3 region: CASSQDPHRSSYNEQFF. The CDR3 bases are TGTGCCAGCAGCCAAGATCCCCACAGGAGCTCCTACAATGAGCAGTTCTTC.

V gene TRBV11-2 combines with J gene TRBJ2-5, with a tentative D call TRBD2 (7 bases). Between the trimmed V and J ends, which lost 6 bases and 5 bases, there was a span of 25 bases. CDR1 SGHAT and CDR2 FQNNGV come from the germline V gene. The CDR3 extends over 17 amino acids. The CDR3 DNA reads as TGTGCCAGCAGGCCAAGAAGTGGGGGGGCAGGAGGGGAGACCCAGTACTTC. It codes for CASRPRSGGAGGETQYF.

This clone was recorded once. The rearrangement links TRBV6-5 to TRBJ1-5; D may be TRBD1 (5 bases). Germline loops: CDR1 MNHEY, CDR2 SVGAGI. CDR3 size: 14 residues. V gave up 5 bases and J gave up 6 bases, with 14 bases separating them. The CDR3 here is CASSTRDGVQPQHF. CDR3 DNA sequence: TGTGCCAGCAGTACACGGGACGGCGTTCAGCCCCAGCATTTT.

The V gene is TRBV27, the J gene TRBJ2-1; 7 bases match TRBD2. Germline V CDR1 and CDR2: MNHEY, SMNVEV (reference sequence). The ends lost 2 bases at V and 7 bases at J; junction bases unmatched: 17. There are 18 residues in the CDR3. CDR3 residues: CASSLISPGGSTGNEQFF. The DNA for the CDR3 is TGTGCCAGCAGTTTAATCTCACCAGGCGGGAGTACTGGAAATGAGCAGTTCTTC.

This rearrangement joins TRBV28 to TRBJ2-7, with D possibly being TRBD2 (6 bases). The CDR3 is 15 amino acids. Germline lookup yields CDR1 MDHEN and CDR2 SYDVKM. V was trimmed by 1 base and J by 3 bases, leaving 13 bases between them. The CDR3 loop is CASSLSPGGRYEQYF. CDR3 bases: TGTGCCAGCAGTTTATCTCCCGGAGGGCGCTACGAGCAGTACTTC.